One and the same sample provided the 32 T cell receptor beta chains below, sequenced in a study of shared clonotypes between healthy human individuals. The assay was immunoSEQ multiplex PCR, and TCRdb's table has in-frame clones only and misses some. The sample lists roughly 2.5 million clones, around 90% occurring once. Sequencing was performed on naive CD4+ T cells sorted from blood. Subset indicated: CD45RA+ positively selected. Source of these receptors: a man younger than 35 in good health.

This chain uses TRBV7-9 with TRBJ2-7, with 15 bases lining up with TRBD2. Germline CDR1 reads SEHNR; CDR2 reads FQNEAQ (reference sequence). J gave up 3 bases and V 10 bases, and 7 bases lay outside the gene matches. The CDR3 contains 15 residues. The CDR3 DNA sequence: TGTGCCACGGTACCGGGACTAGCGGGAGGCTACGAGCAGTACTTC. It is translated as CATVPGLAGGYEQYF.

The rearrangement links TRBV29-1 to TRBJ1-2, with D maybe TRBD1 (6 bases). V was trimmed by 2 bases and J by 2 bases, leaving 12 bases between them. Germline V gene lookup returns CDR1 SQVTM and CDR2 ANQGSEA. The CDR3 spans 14 residues. The CDR3 sequence: CSVENGGANYGYTF. The CDR3 DNA sequence: TGCAGCGTTGAAAACGGGGGCGCGAACTATGGCTACACCTTC.

The CDR3 here is CASSELDREGSPLHF. The CDR3 DNA is TGTGCCAGCAGTGAACTCGACAGGGAGGGGTCACCCCTCCACTTT. The genes are TRBV25-1 and TRBJ1-6; TRBD1 agrees at 7 bases. V lost 2 bases to trimming and J lost 10 bases; unmatched junction nucleotides: 8. CDR1 and CDR2 (germline): MGHDK, SYGVNS. This CDR3 has 15 amino acids. Filled out from reference TRBV25-1 and TRBJ1-6, the complete variable domain reads EADIYQTPRYLVIGTGKKITLECSQTMGHDKMYWYQQDPGMELHLIHYSYGVNSTEKGDLSSESTVSRIRTEHFPLTLESARPSHTSQYLCASSELDREGSPLHFGNGTRLTVT.

The chain combines TRBV6-5 with TRBJ1-1; tentative D call: TRBD1 (5 bases). From germline, CDR1 is MNHEY and CDR2 SVGAGI. V lost 7 bases, J lost 0 bases, and 12 bases lay in between. This CDR3 is built from 14 residues. The CDR3 loop reads CASMRQFMNTEAFF. For the CDR3, the DNA is TGTGCCAGCATGCGACAGTTCATGAACACTGAAGCTTTCTTT.

The J gene is TRBJ1-3, the V gene TRBV30; possible D gene TRBD1, 6 bases. The length of the CDR3 is 16 residues. Trimming removed 2 bases at V and 0 bases at J, with 14 bases between. Germline CDR1 is GTSNPN and CDR2 is SVGIG (reference sequence). The CDR3 reads CAWSTPDRHSGNTIYF. CDR3 in DNA: TGTGCCTGGAGTACCCCGGACAGACACTCTGGAAACACCATATATTTT.

The gene calls are TRBV6-5 and TRBJ2-7, with D unclear. From germline, CDR1 is MNHEY and CDR2 SVGAGI. The CDR3 is 15 amino acids. V was pared by 0 bases and J by 0 bases, with 9 bases between. CDR3 region: CASSYSRRNSYEQYF. CDR3 in DNA: TGTGCCAGCAGTTACTCGAGGCGGAACTCCTACGAGCAGTACTTC.

The chain combines TRBV19 with TRBJ1-2; 7 bases map to TRBD1. The CDR3 totals 14 residues. Unmatched junction bases numbered 8, after V lost 6 bases and J lost 4 bases. Germline CDR1 reads LNHDA; CDR2 reads SQIVND (reference sequence). The CDR3, as DNA: TGTGCCAGTAGCCAAACAGGGGAGGCCTATGGCTACACCTTC. Translating it yields CASSQTGEAYGYTF.

The gene calls are TRBV5-1 and TRBJ2-2; 7 nucleotides line up with TRBD2. This CDR3 has 15 residues. The J segment lost 3 bases and the V segment lost 1 base, leaving 3 bases of the junction unmatched. The germline V gene encodes CDR1 SGHRS and CDR2 YFSETQ. The CDR3 DNA reads TGCGCCAGCAGCTTGTATCGGGGGGACACCGGGGAGCTGTTTTTT. It encodes CASSLYRGDTGELFF.

This clone is a singleton in its sample. The chain couples TRBV6-5 to TRBJ1-2; D perhaps matches TRBD1 (5 bases). Germline V gene sequence: CDR1 MNHEY, CDR2 SVGAGI. The CDR3 contains 12 residues. The V end lost 8 bases, the J end lost 5 bases, and 12 bases lay between the germline ends. In DNA form, the CDR3 reads TGTGCCAGCCAGGGATTAGGGTATGGCTACACCTTC. Translated: CASQGLGYGYTF.

The chain links TRBV10-3 to TRBJ1-6; weak D call: TRBD1 (6 bases). V was pared by 7 bases and J by 7 bases, with 8 bases between. CDR1 is ENHRY and CDR2 is SYGVKD in the germline V gene. CDR3 length: 12 amino acids. CDR3 sequence: CAIKQGNSPLHF. The CDR3 nucleotides read TGTGCCATCAAACAGGGAAATTCACCCCTCCACTTT.

As for this clone: Other DNA sequences in this specimen translate into the identical CDR3. The chain couples TRBV6-5 to TRBJ1-1; weak D call: TRBD1 (6 bases). The length of the CDR3 is 11 residues. V lost 2 bases and J lost 8, with 6 bases in between. The germline gives CDR1 MNHEY, CDR2 SVGAGI. The chain's CDR3 is CASSYGTEAFF. The CDR3 DNA reads as TGTGCCAGCAGTTACGGGACAGAAGCTTTCTTT.

Here the CDR3 reads CASSLGQGSSPLHF. CDR3 nucleotides: TGCGCCAGCAGCCTGGGACAGGGGAGTTCACCCCTCCACTTT. V usage is TRBV4-3 and J usage is TRBJ1-6; TRBD1 matches at 10 bases. V lost 4 bases to trimming and J lost 9 bases; unmatched junction nucleotides: 3. Per germline, CDR1 LGHNA and CDR2 YSLEER. The CDR3 is 14 amino acids.

About this clone itself: The sample holds other DNA sequences that translate to the same CDR3. The chain is built from TRBV5-1 and TRBJ1-2; D remains ambiguous. Germline values: CDR1 SGHRS, CDR2 YFSETQ. The CDR3 loop spans 14 amino acids. The V gene lost 3 bases and the J gene lost 0 bases, with 9 bases spanning the gap. In DNA, the CDR3 is TGCGCCAGCAGCTCAACCGGGGCTAACTATGGCTACACCTTC. This gives the protein CASSSTGANYGYTF.

The chain combines TRBV5-1 with TRBJ1-1; no clear D gene. There are 12 residues in the CDR3. The V end was cut by 8 bases, the J end by 6 bases, with 14 bases between. Germline-derived CDR1 and CDR2 are SGHRS and YFSETQ. In nucleotides, the CDR3 is TGCGCCAGTTCCTTAGGTGTATCTGAAGCTTTCTTT. Amino acid sequence: CASSLGVSEAFF.

The chain joins TRBV18 to TRBJ2-3; the match to TRBD1 covers 9 bases. V trimming: 2 bases; J trimming: 2 bases; junction bases outside the gene matches: 14. This CDR3 spans 19 amino acids. Per germline, CDR1 KGHSH and CDR2 LQKENI. CDR3 nucleotides: TGTGCCAGCTCACCAACGGGTCCCGGGACAGGGCTAAACACAGATACGCAGTATTTT. This gives the protein CASSPTGPGTGLNTDTQYF.

The genes are TRBV7-2 and TRBJ1-2, with a possible D match to TRBD1 (5 bases). Germline assignment: CDR1 SGHTA and CDR2 FQGNSA. V lost 5 bases, J lost 6 bases, and 13 bases lay in between. There are 13 residues in the CDR3. Written as DNA, the CDR3 is TGTGCCAGCAGCCCGGGACCTCTCCATGGCTACACCTTC. Encoded protein: CASSPGPLHGYTF.

The genes are TRBV11-2 and TRBJ2-3; D is undetermined. V lost 1 base and J 3 bases, leaving 8 bases between the germline ends. The CDR3 is 14 residues long. CDR1 is SGHAT and CDR2 is FQNNGV in the germline V gene. This chain's CDR3 is CASSLALWTDTQYF. CDR3 coding DNA: TGTGCCAGCAGCTTAGCCTTGTGGACAGATACGCAGTATTTT.

This chain joins TRBV6-5 and TRBJ1-1; D gene ambiguous. V lost 5 bases, J lost 1 base, and 8 bases lay in between. The CDR3 covers 13 residues. Per germline, CDR1 MNHEY and CDR2 SVGAGI. The CDR3 nucleotides are TGTGCCAGCAGTCTACGACAGAACACTGAAGCTTTCTTT. Amino acids: CASSLRQNTEAFF.

The genes are TRBV11-2 and TRBJ2-3; D remains unclear. CDR1 is SGHAT, CDR2 FQNNGV, per germline. This CDR3 has 12 residues. The V end lost 3 bases, the J end lost 4 bases, and 5 bases lay between the germline ends. The CDR3 nucleotides are TGTGCCAGCAGCTTTCAGGCAGATACGCAGTATTTT. This gives the protein CASSFQADTQYF. Drawing the rest from reference TRBV11-2 and TRBJ2-3, the complete variable domain is EAGVAQSPRYKIIEKRQSVAFWCNPISGHATLYWYQQILGQGPKLLIQFQNNGVVDDSQLPKDRFSAERLKGVDSTLKIQPAKLEDSAVYLCASSFQADTQYFGPGTRLTVL.

This rearrangement joins TRBV30 to TRBJ2-3; tentative D call: TRBD2 (5 bases). CDR3 length equals 15 residues. Germline lookup yields CDR1 GTSNPN and CDR2 SVGIG (reference sequence). Trimming left V 3 bases short and J 5 bases short, with 18 bases between. The CDR3 region is CAWSDREWLIDTQYF. In DNA form, the CDR3 reads TGTGCCTGGAGCGACCGGGAATGGTTAATAGATACGCAGTATTTT.

The chain carries TRBV5-1 and TRBJ2-1; 8 bases are shared with TRBD2. This CDR3 has 14 residues. The germline V gene has CDR1 SGHRS and CDR2 YFSETQ. Trimming removed 6 bases from V and 0 bases from J; junction bases left unmatched: 2. The CDR3, as DNA: TGCGCCAGCAAGGCGGGGGGCTCCTACAATGAGCAGTTCTTC. It translates to CASKAGGSYNEQFF. The entire variable domain, with the rest obtained from reference TRBV5-1 and TRBJ2-1, is as follows: KAGVTQTPRYLIKTRGQQVTLSCSPISGHRSVSWYQQTPGQGLQFLFEYFSETQRNKGNFPGRFSGRQFSNSRSEMNVSTLELGDSALYLCASKAGGSYNEQFFGPGTRLTVL.

For this clone: The same CDR3 arises from other DNA sequences in this sample as well. The CDR3, as DNA: TGTGCCAGCAGTTTAGGGGGCGGGAACACTGAAGCTTTCTTT. This sequence encodes CASSLGGGNTEAFF. V usage is TRBV27 and J usage is TRBJ1-1, with D maybe TRBD1 (6 bases). This CDR3 is 14 amino acids long. Germline CDR1 MNHEY, CDR2 SMNVEV (reference sequence). The V end lost 2 bases, the J end lost 1 base, and 8 bases lay between the germline ends.

The chain couples TRBV7-9 to TRBJ1-1, with D maybe TRBD1 (6 bases). Per the germline V gene, CDR1 is SEHNR and CDR2 is FQNEAQ (reference sequence). This CDR3 has 14 amino acids. The germline V and J ends were trimmed by 5 bases and 1 base, with 11 bases remaining between them. The CDR3 loop is CASSDRTANTEAFF. The CDR3, as DNA: TGTGCCAGCAGCGACAGGACAGCGAACACTGAAGCTTTCTTT. Supplemented by reference TRBV7-9 and TRBJ1-1, the full variable domain reads DTGVSQNPRHKITKRGQNVTFRCDPISEHNRLYWYRQTLGQGPEFLTYFQNEAQLEKSRLLSDRFSAERPKGSFSTLEIQRTEQGDSAMYLCASSDRTANTEAFFGQGTRLTVV.

This chain uses TRBV7-9 with TRBJ1-2; TRBD1 agrees at 9 bases. This CDR3 region has 15 residues. V lost 5 bases, J lost 0 bases, and 4 bases stayed unmatched. The germline V gene has CDR1 SEHNR and CDR2 FQNEAQ (reference sequence). This CDR3 is CASSENRGPNYGYTF. CDR3 sequence (DNA): TGTGCCAGCAGCGAAAACAGGGGGCCTAACTATGGCTACACCTTC.

This chain joins TRBV19 and TRBJ2-5, with TRBD1 as a possible D gene (5 bases). CDR3 length equals 16 residues. Trimming shortened V by 4 bases and J by 3 bases, and 18 bases separated the two germline ends. Germline V gene sequence: CDR1 LNHDA, CDR2 SQIVND (reference sequence). In DNA form, the CDR3 reads TGTGCCAGTAGTACTACTCCCGTGGGGCGAGAAGAGACCCAGTACTTC. It yields the protein CASSTTPVGREETQYF.

This chain joins TRBV11-3 and TRBJ2-2; weak D call: TRBD2 (5 bases). CDR1 and CDR2 from the germline V gene are SGHNT and YENEEA. Trimming cost V 3 bases and J 6 bases, with 14 bases left between them. The CDR3 contains 15 residues. DNA of the CDR3: TGTGCCAGCAGCTTTGAGGTGGGAGTCCCCGGGGAGCTGTTTTTT. It yields the protein CASSFEVGVPGELFF. Full variable domain (remainder filled in from reference TRBV11-3 and TRBJ2-2): EAGVVQSPRYKIIEKKQPVAFWCNPISGHNTLYWYLQNLGQGPELLIRYENEEAVDDSQLPKDRFSAERLKGVDSTLKIQPAELGDSAVYLCASSFEVGVPGELFFGEGSRLTVL.

CDR3 residues: CASSRDRDLSQETQYF. CDR3 DNA sequence: TGCGCCAGCAGCCGGGACAGGGACCTCTCTCAAGAGACCCAGTACTTC. The chain is built from TRBV4-1 and TRBJ2-5; 9 bases align to TRBD1. The germline CDR1 and CDR2 sequences are MGHRA and YSYEKL. V was clipped by 4 bases and J by 2 bases; unmatched bases: 8. The CDR3 has 16 residues.

The chain is built from TRBV6-5 and TRBJ1-2; a possible D gene is TRBD1 (5 bases). The length of the CDR3 is 13 residues. Trimming shortened V by 2 bases and J by 8 bases, and 12 bases separated the two germline ends. Germline V gene lookup returns CDR1 MNHEY and CDR2 SVGAGI. This chain's CDR3 is CASSYGRGDGYTF. CDR3 DNA: TGTGCCAGCAGTTACGGCCGAGGGGACGGCTACACCTTC.

The chain is built from TRBV2 and TRBJ2-3; 10 bases agree with TRBD2. With V trimmed by 2 bases and J by 1 base, 6 bases remained unmatched. Germline CDR1 is SNHLY and CDR2 is FYNNEI. The CDR3 extends over 17 amino acids. Here the CDR3 reads CASSEIVGTSGTDTQYF. DNA of the CDR3: TGTGCCAGCAGTGAAATAGTCGGGACTAGCGGCACAGATACGCAGTATTTT.

The genes are TRBV7-2 and TRBJ2-2; D call uncertain. Germline-derived CDR1 and CDR2 are SGHTA and FQGNSA. V lost 1 base and J lost 6, with 9 bases in between. The CDR3 totals 14 residues. The CDR3 DNA sequence: TGTGCCAGCAGCTTAGTCGGTATGGCCGGGGAGCTGTTTTTT. This gives the protein CASSLVGMAGELFF.

Regarding this clone: Other DNA sequences of this sample code for an identical CDR3. The chain has TRBV7-2 and TRBJ2-7, with 11 bases aligning to TRBD2. There are 15 residues in the CDR3. Germline CDR1 is SGHTA and CDR2 is FQGNSA. V shed 3 bases and J 2 bases; nucleotides not matched to a gene: 3. The CDR3: CASSFGTSGTYEQYF. The DNA of the CDR3 is TGTGCCAGCAGCTTTGGGACTAGCGGTACCTACGAGCAGTACTTC.

The V and J genes are TRBV19 and TRBJ1-5; the D is unclear. V was clipped by 4 bases and J by 6 bases, with 16 bases between them. Germline CDR1 is LNHDA and CDR2 is SQIVND (reference sequence). There are 15 residues in the CDR3. CDR3 residues: CASSTTSRSPQPQHF. CDR3 coding DNA: TGTGCCAGTAGTACTACTAGCCGGTCCCCTCAGCCCCAGCATTTT.